This entry features one T cell receptor beta chain sequence. The sample originates from a study of T cell changes during pregnancy in multiple sclerosis. The ends were cut back, 4 bases at V and 6 bases at J, with 21 bases in the middle. Germline V gene data show CDR1 as SGHDT and CDR2 as YYEEEE. CDR3 length: 16 amino acids. The assay was immunoSEQ multiplex PCR, and TCRdb's table has in-frame clones only and misses some. Among under 50,000 clones, around 92% were seen once, and the ten largest hold more than 0.35%. Sequenced material: CD4+ T cells from peripheral blood mononuclear cells, taken after pregnancy. This clonotype originated in a female donor with multiple sclerosis, enrolled in a pregnancy study. The gene calls are TRBV5-6 and TRBJ2-3; tentatively, D is TRBD1 (6 bases). CDR3 DNA sequence: TGTGCCAGCAGCCCCGGACTCCAGGGGAGTAGGGATACGCAGTATTTT. Translated, it gives CASSPGLQGSRDTQYF. Together with reference TRBV5-6 and TRBJ2-3, the CDR3 gives the full variable domain: DAGVTQSPTHLIKTRGQQVTLRCSPKSGHDTVSWYQQALGQGPQFIFQYYEEEERQRGNFPDRFSGHQFPNYSSELNVNALLLGDSALYLCASSPGLQGSRDTQYFGPGTRLTVL.